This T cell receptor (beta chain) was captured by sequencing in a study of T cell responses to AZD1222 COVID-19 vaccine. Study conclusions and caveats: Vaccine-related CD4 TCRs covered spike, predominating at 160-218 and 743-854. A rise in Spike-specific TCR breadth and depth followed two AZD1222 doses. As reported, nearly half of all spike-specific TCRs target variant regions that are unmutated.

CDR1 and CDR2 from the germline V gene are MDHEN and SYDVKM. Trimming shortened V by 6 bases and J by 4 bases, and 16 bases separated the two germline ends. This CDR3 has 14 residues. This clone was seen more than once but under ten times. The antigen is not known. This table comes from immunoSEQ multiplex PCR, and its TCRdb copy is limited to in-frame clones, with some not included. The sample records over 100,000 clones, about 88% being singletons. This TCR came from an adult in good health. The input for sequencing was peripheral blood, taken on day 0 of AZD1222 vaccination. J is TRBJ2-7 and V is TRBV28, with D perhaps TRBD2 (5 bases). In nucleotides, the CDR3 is TGTGCCAGCAGGGGGAGCCCCACTTTTTACGAGCAGTACTTC. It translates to CASRGSPTFYEQYF. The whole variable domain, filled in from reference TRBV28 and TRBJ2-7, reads DVKVTQSSRYLVKRTGEKVFLECVQDMDHENMFWYRQDPGLGLRLIYFSYDVKMKEKGDIPEGYSVSREKKERFSLILESASTNQTSMYLCASRGSPTFYEQYFGPGTRLTVT.